Listed here is a single T cell receptor (beta chain). Its antigen remains unidentified. Time point in this sample: cycle 4 day 1 (C4D1), after around six weeks of nivolumab. Each patient relapsed following autologous stem cell transplantation, and prior brentuximab vedotin exposure differed. Complete response, partial response or progressive disease constituted the best responses recorded. This entry belongs to a study of PD-1 blockade in classical Hodgkin lymphoma. Study-level points and caveats: Those achieving complete response showed baseline diversity like newly diagnosed patients. TCR diversity rose significantly by C4D1 in CD4+ but not CD8+ cells. Compared with healthy donors, newly diagnosed patients reportedly showed lower baseline TCR diversity.

The germline CDR1 and CDR2 sequences are SGHNT and YYREEE (reference sequence). Trimming stripped 4 bases from V and 0 bases from J, with 11 bases between. The CDR3 runs to 15 residues. Only in-frame clones appear in the TCRdb table, and some are missing; sequencing was by immunoSEQ multiplex PCR. The sample carries over 50,000 clones, 70% to 90% recorded once. The sample consisted of peripheral blood mononuclear cells (PBMCs), taken before the fourth cycle of nivolumab. The chain is built from TRBV5-4 and TRBJ1-5; D ambiguous. The TCR was taken from a human donor with classical Hodgkin lymphoma. DNA of the CDR3: TGTGCCAGCAGCATGGACGGCCATAGCAATCAGCCCCAGCATTTT. It translates to CASSMDGHSNQPQHF.